Sequencing of this T cell receptor (beta chain) was carried out in a study of blood T cell repertoires in COVID-19. On the study more broadly: COVID-19 samples, acute and convalescent, were from the United States, Italy and Spain. PBMCs, B-cell-depleted T cells, or T cells provided the cDNA or gDNA that made up the material.

Germline-derived CDR1 and CDR2 are LGHNT and FRNRAP. The CDR3 has 15 amino acids, counting both end residues. About this clone itself: The DNA is omitted, as the CDR3 cannot be located on it reliably, and the CDR3 follows TCRdb's listing.

Using immunoSEQ multiplex PCR, the repertoire was profiled, and TCRdb retains in-frame clones only, with some absent. Of 130,000 to 150,000 clones in the sample, 70% to 85% were seen once. This chain connects TRBV12-5 to TRBJ1-2. Sequenced material: peripheral blood. The sequence derives from a human donor in a cohort sampled during active COVID-19. The CDR3 sequence is CASGLEREGDYGYTF.